Below, one TCR beta chain is given with its context. Its antigen is currently not known. Base qualities are missing; no much larger clone stands one base away. Libraries were built with the immunoSEQ multiplex PCR assay. For the multiplex PCR, a mixture combining 60 forward primers for TCR Vbeta segments and 13 reverse primers for TCR Jbeta segments was used. A multiplex PCR assay on genomic DNA amplified the CDR3 region of rearranged TCR beta genes. The Illumina HiSeq System was used to sequence the amplified TCR beta libraries as 87-base-pair reads. The paper's processing steps were these. Across the roughly 600 repertoires, a later analysis counted roughly 84 million unique TCR beta chains, around 11 million of which were shared by at least two donors. Raw reads were error-corrected and collapsed into unique sequences by a nearest-neighbor algorithm in which closely related sequences were merged to remove PCR and sequencing errors. Alignment of CDR3 sequences to IMGT reference sequences was used to assign V, D and J gene segments. For a sequence to be retained, a match of at least six nucleotides to both a V gene segment and a J gene segment was required. Rearrangements were called productive when the CDR3 lacked stop codons and stayed in frame with V and J; all others were non-productive. Following IMGT convention, CDR3 was defined as the stretch from the second conserved V-encoded cysteine up to the conserved J-encoded phenylalanine. In an earlier analysis of more than 550 of the donors, sequences lacking an unambiguous match to a single V gene segment were excluded. An earlier analysis of almost 600 of the donors classified V segments as functional when productive rearrangements were above 56.7% and as segregating when the standard deviation between donors was above 5%. A statistical classification framework was built to diagnose cytomegalovirus status from the catalog of TCR beta chain sequences. A later analysis assigned V and J genes by comparing TCR nucleotide sequences with IMGT/GENE-DB human TR gene sequences. Using the TCRdist pipeline, a later analysis assigned CDR3 sequences along with most-parsimonious VDJ recombination scenarios. In a later analysis, each TCR beta chain was defined by its CDR3 amino acid sequence together with its V-gene family, and reads lacking a unique V-gene family were excluded. In a later analysis, 550 to 650 highly shared, low-generation-probability nucleotide sequences were removed to address suspected cross-contamination and a sequencing artifact. A later analysis calculated a clonal expansion index for each public chain from normalized within-repertoire ranks of inferred template counts. In a later analysis, generation probabilities were computed using a VDJ recombination model fitted to out-of-frame rearrangements, and the results were checked against IGoR. In a later analysis, TCR-TCR, TCR-HLA and TCR-CMV co-occurrence was scored with hypergeometric tests, and a repertoire-size bias correction was applied to TCR pairs. In a later analysis, false discovery rates were estimated by permuting HLA or CMV assignments 20 times. A later analysis grouped co-occurring TCRs with DBSCAN, adding TCRdist sequence similarity when clustering within HLA-allele-positive subsets. Repertoires with fewer than 30,000 or more than 120,000 public chains, plus five repertoires with anomalous nucleotide sharing, were excluded from co-occurrence clustering. This immuneACCESS table, as held by TCRdb, lists in-frame sequences with V and J called but not all clones. Of the missing ones, under half trace to an unresolved V gene in checked studies; the others have no known cause. V, J and clone size were drawn from that table, and D and trimming were deduced from the DNA. Recorded for this sample are approximately 130,000 clones; 70% to 75% of them occurred a single time. 3.1% of the sample rests with the top ten.

The data were taken from a study of cytomegalovirus exposure and HLA in healthy donors (dated by TCRdb to 2016 to 2017). Turning to the overall study: According to an earlier analysis of around 600 of the donors, 150 million to 200 million T cells yielded 100 million or so unique TCR beta sequences and 276 Gb of sequence data. An early release that covered roughly 600 HLA-typed donors contained 300 to 350 gigabases of sequencing data and tens of millions of unique TCR sequences. Of the approximately 400 genotyped donors, approximately 82% fell in the genetic ancestry cluster associated with self-reported Caucasian donors. The aim of the study was to test whether cataloging public T cell receptors could identify signatures of past pathogen exposure. The study used immunosequencing to profile the T cell repertoires of under 700 subjects and linked those repertoires to cytomegalovirus serostatus. In addition to the first cohort of approximately 670 subjects, a separate validation cohort of under 150 different subjects was used. The study combined high-throughput TCR immunosequencing, statistical association of individual TCRs with disease status, and machine learning to predict cytomegalovirus infection status. A later analysis re-examined previously published TCR beta repertoires from 610 or so donors and added high-resolution HLA genotyping to investigate patterns of TCR occurrence. Rather than using new phenotypic data, the later analysis identified candidate immune exposures from TCR beta sequences and from how often those sequences occurred across donors. To decide whether each TCR beta V gene segment behaved as functional or pseudogenic, an earlier analysis of 587 of the donors relied on high-throughput TCR beta sequencing. Alongside the repertoire data, information on donor age, sex, ethnicity and CMV serostatus was compiled. A later genetic analysis used genome-wide SNP genotypes for about 65% of the roughly 700 donors, treating that subset as a discovery cohort. Every discovery cohort repertoire had been produced on one sequencing platform. HLA typing included class I and class II loci at four-digit resolution. Typing coverage differed by locus: A, B, C, DRB1 and DQB1 were typed in roughly 620-640 donors, DQA1 in around 500, DPA1 in 600 to 610, and DPB1 in around 440. Roughly 5 DR-DQ haplotypes were handled as single units for association and clustering, since linkage in the cohort was strong. Among approximately 370 genotyped donors of the cohort, an average of approximately 220,000 unique TCR beta nucleotide sequences was sequenced per donor, of which about 18% were non-productive.

General study outcomes and caveats: A later analysis found that HLA-associated TCR beta chains were more clonally expanded and had lower generation probabilities than equally common non-associated chains. Across donors, most TCR sequences were observed very rarely, whereas some public TCRs were present in many individuals. Some IMGT-functional V segments, including TRBV6-2 and TRBV6-3, could not be distinguished by the 87-base-pair reads and were therefore excluded. Roughly uniform sequencing depth across donors was assumed in presence/absence analyses, although this assumption may not hold. In an earlier analysis of under 600 of the donors, most TCR beta V segments were observed in productive rearrangements about 87% or about 30% of the time, broadly matching IMGT annotations. A total of roughly 160 TCR beta chains were listed by the study as associated with cytomegalovirus. When HLA alleles, especially DR and DQ, strongly co-occurred, attributing TCR associations to individual alleles was difficult. A cluster of highly shared sequence variants was judged likely to be a technical artifact of the sequencing pipeline. Three of the identified cytomegalovirus-associated TCR beta chains were confirmed in vitro to be specific for cytomegalovirus antigens. A later analysis found that most CMV-associated TCR beta chains appeared HLA-restricted, with HLA associations seemingly driven largely by CMV exposure. An association between a missense DCLRE1C variant and V-gene and J-gene trimming of TCR beta chains was found in a later genetic analysis and replicated in an independent cohort. Specific HLA alleles were associated with 15,000 to 20,000 TCR beta sequences at a false discovery rate of 0.05 in a later analysis. Cytomegalovirus status was reported to be diagnosed by the classifier with high specificity and sensitivity in both the original and validation cohorts. Because some donors lacked HLA typing at each locus, the association tests relied only on the typed subset. A further reported finding was that TCR beta sequences accurately predicted the HLA-A and HLA-B alleles for most subjects in the first cohort. For the cohort, immune exposure information was limited to CMV serostatus. This cohort had only TCR beta chains sequenced, and the lack of alpha or paired-chain data limited which features could be detected. In a later genetic analysis, fewer N-insertions in productive TCRs were reported among donors in an Asian-associated ancestry cluster than the approximately 670-donor mean. A later analysis reported that several top co-occurrence clusters appeared linked to parvovirus B19, influenza, CMV and Epstein-Barr virus. Because counts were too low, seventeen rarely observed V segments, including chromosome 9 orphons, were left out of the earlier analysis of about 620 of the donors. In a later analysis, the rate of TCR association differed among HLA loci, with DRB1 alleles having the most associated TCRs and HLA-C alleles having the fewest. The authors suggested that the approach could potentially be extended to other disease states and immunological phenotypes. Correlated functional status among segregating V segments might be attributable to linkage disequilibrium, but an unknown experimental factor could not be ruled out.

Via the germline V gene, CDR1 is SGHTS and CDR2 YDEGEE. The CDR3 goes from the cysteine to the phenylalanine over 12 residues. The CDR3 DNA has 36 bases and is translated from base 1. Trimming takes 1 base from V and 5 bases from J, and the germline ends sit 5 bases apart. The cohort comprised some 700 healthy bone marrow donors. At the time of sampling, all cohort members were nominally healthy, though unrecorded immune exposures were likely present. The donor was CMV seronegative and belonged to the group of 352 seronegative cohort members. Each donor provided a peripheral blood sample, and peripheral blood mononuclear cells were used for TCR beta sequencing. The Qiagen DNeasy Blood Extraction Kit was used to extract genomic DNA from the blood cell samples.

The rearranged segments are TRBV5-8 and TRBJ2-3, with the D segment identity uncertain. The sequence came from a young man in good health and CMV-seronegative. The sequencing sample was made of PBMCs. This receptor carries the CDR3 CASSLLIDTQYF. The DNA is as follows: TGTGCCAGCAGCTTGTTAATAGATACGCAGTATTTT.